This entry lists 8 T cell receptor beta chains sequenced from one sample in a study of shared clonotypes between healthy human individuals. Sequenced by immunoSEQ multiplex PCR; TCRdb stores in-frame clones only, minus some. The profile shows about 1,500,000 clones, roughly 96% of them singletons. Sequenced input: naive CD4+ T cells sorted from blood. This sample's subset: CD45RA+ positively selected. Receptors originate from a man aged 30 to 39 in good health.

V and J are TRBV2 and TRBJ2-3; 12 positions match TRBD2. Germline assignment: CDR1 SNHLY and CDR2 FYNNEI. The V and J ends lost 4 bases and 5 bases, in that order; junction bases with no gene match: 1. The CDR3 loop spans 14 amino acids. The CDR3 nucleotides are TGTGCCAGCAGTGTACTAGCGGGAGGAGATACGCAGTATTTT. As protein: CASSVLAGGDTQYF.

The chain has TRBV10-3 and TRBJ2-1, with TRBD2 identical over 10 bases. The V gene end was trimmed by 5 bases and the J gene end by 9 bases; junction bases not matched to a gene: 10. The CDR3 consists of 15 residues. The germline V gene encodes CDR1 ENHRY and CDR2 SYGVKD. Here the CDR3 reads CAISPSGSSIGEQFF. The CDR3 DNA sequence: TGTGCCATCAGTCCTAGCGGGAGTTCGATCGGTGAGCAGTTCTTC.

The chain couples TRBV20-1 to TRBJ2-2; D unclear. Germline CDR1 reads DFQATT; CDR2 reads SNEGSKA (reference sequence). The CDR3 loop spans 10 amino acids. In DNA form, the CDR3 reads TGCTCTCTCGCTGGCGGGGAGCTGTTTTTT. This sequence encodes CSLAGGELFF.

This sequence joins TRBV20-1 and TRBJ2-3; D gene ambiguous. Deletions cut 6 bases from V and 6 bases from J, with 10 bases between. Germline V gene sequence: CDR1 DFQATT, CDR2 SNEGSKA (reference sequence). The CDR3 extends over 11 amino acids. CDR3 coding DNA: TGCAGTGCGAAAGTTACGGATACGCAGTATTTT. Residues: CSAKVTDTQYF.

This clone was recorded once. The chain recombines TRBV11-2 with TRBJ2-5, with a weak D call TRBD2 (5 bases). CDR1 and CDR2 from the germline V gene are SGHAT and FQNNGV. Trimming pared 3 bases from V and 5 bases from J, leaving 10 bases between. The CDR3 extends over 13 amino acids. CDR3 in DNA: TGTGCCAGCAGCTTTGGGAGTGGTGAGACCCAGTACTTC. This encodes CASSFGSGETQYF.

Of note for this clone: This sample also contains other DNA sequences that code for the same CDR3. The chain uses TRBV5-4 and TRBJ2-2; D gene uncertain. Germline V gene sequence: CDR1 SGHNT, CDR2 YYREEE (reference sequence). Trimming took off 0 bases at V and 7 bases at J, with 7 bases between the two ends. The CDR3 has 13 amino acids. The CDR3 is CASSLDQVGELFF. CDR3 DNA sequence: TGTGCCAGCAGCTTGGACCAGGTCGGGGAGCTGTTTTTT.

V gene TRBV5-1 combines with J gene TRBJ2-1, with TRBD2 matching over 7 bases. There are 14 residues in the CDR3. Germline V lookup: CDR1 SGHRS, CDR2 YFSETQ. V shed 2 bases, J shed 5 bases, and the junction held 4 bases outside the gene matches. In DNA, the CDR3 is TGCGCCAGCAGCTTCCGGGAGGTACACAATGAGCAGTTCTTC. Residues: CASSFREVHNEQFF.

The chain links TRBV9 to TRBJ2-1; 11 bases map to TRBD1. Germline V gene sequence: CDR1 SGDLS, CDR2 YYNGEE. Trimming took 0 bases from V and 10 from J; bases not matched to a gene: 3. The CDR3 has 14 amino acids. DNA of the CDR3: TGTGCCAGCAGCGTAGAGGACAGGGGGCAAGAGCAGTTCTTC. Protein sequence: CASSVEDRGQEQFF.